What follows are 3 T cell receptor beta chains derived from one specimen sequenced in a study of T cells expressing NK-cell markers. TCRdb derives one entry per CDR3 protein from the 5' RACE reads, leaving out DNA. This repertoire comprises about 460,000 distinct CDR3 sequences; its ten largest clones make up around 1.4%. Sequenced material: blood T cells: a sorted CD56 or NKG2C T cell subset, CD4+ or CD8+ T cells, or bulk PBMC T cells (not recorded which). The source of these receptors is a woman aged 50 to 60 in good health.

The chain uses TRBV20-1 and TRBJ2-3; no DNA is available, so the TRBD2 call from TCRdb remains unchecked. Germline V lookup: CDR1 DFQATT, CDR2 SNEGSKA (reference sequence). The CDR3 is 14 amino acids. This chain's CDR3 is CSATPPRDPDTQYF.

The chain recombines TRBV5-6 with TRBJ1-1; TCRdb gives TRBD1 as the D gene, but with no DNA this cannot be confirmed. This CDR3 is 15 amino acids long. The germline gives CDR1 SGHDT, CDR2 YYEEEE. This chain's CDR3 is CASSQLGGGNTEAFF.

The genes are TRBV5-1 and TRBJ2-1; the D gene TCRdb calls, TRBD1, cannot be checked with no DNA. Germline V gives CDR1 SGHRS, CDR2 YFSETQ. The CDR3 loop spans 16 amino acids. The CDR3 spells CASSSRTGGSYNEQFF.